The source of this T cell receptor (beta chain) is a study of long-term antiretroviral therapy in people with HIV. Survey-level immunoSEQ v3.0 assays were run. Each sample aimed for about 40,000-50,000 sequenced T-cell genomes. Only in-frame clones appear in the TCRdb table, and some are missing; sequencing was by immunoSEQ multiplex PCR. The sample lists under 45,000 clones; 80% to 85% were seen once. Germline V CDR1 and CDR2: MGHRA, YSYEKL. The trim removed 1 base at V and 5 bases at J, leaving 11 bases unmatched. CDR3 length: 19 amino acids. The sequencing here drew on unsorted PBMCs, taken 1 year after starting antiretroviral therapy. This sequence joins TRBV4-1 and TRBJ1-6; TRBD1 matches 10 bases. The TCR originated in a man aged 18 to 30 with HIV. The CDR3 region has the DNA TGCGCCAGCAGCCAAGGTCCGACAGGGGGCTTGGGGAATAATTCACCCCTCCACTTT. Protein product: CASSQGPTGGLGNNSPLHF.